A selection of T cell receptor beta chains follows, all from one sample in a study of neoadjuvant nivolumab and ipilimumab in lung cancer. The table came from immunoSEQ multiplex PCR; TCRdb's copy has only in-frame clones and leaves some out. The sample carries approximately 17,000 clones, 60% to 80% recorded once. Sample: tumor tissue, taken after neoadjuvant nivolumab, alone or with ipilimumab, at or shortly before surgery. These receptor sequences come from an adult with non-small cell lung cancer. The conserved cysteine and the conserved F or W are not part of the CDR3 here. A D gene is named only where the DNA matches it firmly.

V	D	J	CDR3
TRBV5-1	TRBD1	TRBJ2-3	ASSLGDSNTDTQY
TRBV6-5	-	TRBJ2-7	ASSYADPRAYEQY
TRBV5-4	TRBD1	TRBJ1-4	ASSSQGAPEKLF
TRBV5-4	TRBD1	TRBJ2-7	ASSPTGGSQTYEQY
TRBV5-1	TRBD1	TRBJ1-2	ASSLGGTGGSHYGYT
TRBV10-3	TRBD1	TRBJ1-5	ATRTGSLSNQPQH
TRBV9	TRBD1	TRBJ1-5	ASSLTGEVGNQPQH
TRBV6-5	TRBD1	TRBJ1-5	ASRPQGGSNQPQH
TRBV19	-	TRBJ1-2	ASSRPGADGYT
TRBV5-1	-	TRBJ2-1	ASSSWAASGEQF